The present entry profiles one T cell receptor beta chain with its context. What this receptor recognizes is not known. The sample holds no much larger clone one base away, and base qualities are not on file. This specimen belongs to a study of T cell responses to AZD1222 COVID-19 vaccine (dated by TCRdb to the early 2020s). Background on the whole study: AZD1222 recipients whose second dose came at about 4 weeks and those whose second dose came at about 12 weeks were combined into one group, since spike-specific TCR depth and breadth did not differ between the two schedules. Trial participants were enrolled by age into subgroups of 18-55, 56-69 and 70-plus years, and around 150, 29 and 61 TCR-sequenced participants, respectively, were included in these subgroups. TCR sequencing was performed for roughly 250 trial participants, of whom around 200 were given two doses of AZD1222 and 26 were given two doses of MenACWY control vaccine. What the authors observed across the whole study: Only six AZD1222 recipients were SARS-CoV-2 seropositive at baseline, limiting conclusions about previously exposed vaccinees. In the small 56-69-year group, the increase in depth fell short of significance, most likely because of low power. CD4 TCRs associated with the vaccine covered the entire spike protein, and the dominant responses were in regions 160-218 and 743-854. Because no day 14 peak-response samples were available, repertoires were characterized only after the peak T cell response. A significant rise in spike-specific TCR breadth and depth was observed after two AZD1222 doses relative to day 0 and relative to MenACWY recipients. Reportedly, close to half of the unique spike-specific TCRs recognized epitopes lying outside the regions that are mutated in the B.1.351 and B.1.1.7 variants. Most participants were white British and females outnumbered males, and the authors suggested that clonal diversity may have been underestimated.

Taken with the paper, the label for time point translates to: baseline before first vaccination. The vaccinee samples were drawn from two UK trials, COV001 and COV002, one of which was a single-blind randomized controlled phase 2/3 trial testing AZD1222 (ChAdOx1 nCoV-19) in healthy adults. For TCRbeta chain sequencing, PBMC samples were collected from trial participants at day 0 and at day 28 after the second dose. The CDR3 regions of human TCRbeta chains were analyzed by immunosequencing. On the authors' methods: Repertoire TCRs were matched against a reference library of SARS-CoV-2-specific TCRs generated with the MIRA antigen-specificity platform. Breadth meant the fraction of unique TCRs that were SARS-CoV-2-associated, whereas depth meant the fraction of total T cells that were SARS-CoV-2-associated. Each spike-specific TCR was assigned to its reactive spike region and to a CD4 or CD8 class using the MIRA data. Log10-transformed breadth and depth values were compared by one-way ANOVA with Sidak's multiple comparisons tests. The table was pulled from immuneACCESS by TCRdb, which kept in-frame rearrangements only. Such tables lose some clones; where checked, under half of the loss comes from unresolved V genes, and the rest has no known cause. V, J and clone size are those of that table, while D and trimming were read from the DNA. The sample profile shows fewer than 100,000 clones; around 91% of them were found once. The ten largest clonotypes hold roughly 8.1% of the sample.

The sample consisted of peripheral blood, taken on day 0 of AZD1222 vaccination. This TCR derives from an adult in good health.

The DNA sequence is as follows: TGTGCCAGCTCACCACGAGGGGAGGGGGTCCAAGAGACCCAGTACTTC. The resulting protein is CASSPRGEGVQETQYF. Here the chain combines TRBV18 and TRBJ2-5; TRBD2 is a weak D gene call, 7 bases matching. V loses 1 base, J loses 1 base, and the germline ends lie 13 bases apart. The germline V gene yields KGHSH for CDR1 and LQKENI for CDR2. Reading from cysteine to phenylalanine, the CDR3 counts 16 amino acids. Left in the record is the CDR3 DNA by itself, 48 bases read in frame from the first base.